One T cell receptor (beta chain) is described in this entry. Which antigen it targets is not known. No much larger clonotype is one base removed from it; base qualities were not supplied. Other DNA sequences from this sample encode an identical CDR3 as well. This entry is derived from a study of shared clonotypes between healthy human individuals (dated by TCRdb to 2020 to 2022). Looking at the study overall: The cohort comprised two women and a few men aged 18 to 49 years. Per donor, three plates each were used for CD4 naive and CD4 memory, two for CD8 naive, and one for CD8 memory. Blood TCR repertoires of five healthy adults were deeply sequenced to estimate repertoire size and the extent of clonotype sharing between individuals. To increase sequencing depth and limit assay-specific biases, different laboratories used diverse techniques to prepare libraries and sequence TCR repertoires. Per donor, leukapheresis produced somewhere between about 0.94 and 9.5 billion PBMCs. Overall study outcomes, separate from this receptor: The genetic and exposure-history diversity represented was limited by the small number of donors. Compared with non-shared clonotypes, clonotypes shared by all four sorted-subset donors had higher generation probabilities. Pairwise subsampling led to the expectation that sequencing depth would affect the degree of clonotype sharing among donors. Sharing across a few donors was observed for about 5% of naive CD4, less than 4% of naive CD8, roughly 2.4% of memory CD4, and roughly 0.4% of memory CD8 clonotypes. Sampling was restricted to blood, and TCR repertoires in tissue are likely to differ from TCR repertoires in blood. Even with the large sequencing depth, rarefaction of the sorted-subset datasets indicated that sequencing was incomplete. Larger estimated clonotype richness was generally found for naive subsets than for memory subsets.

The CDR1 and CDR2 encoded by the germline V gene are SNHLY and FYNNEI. The CDR3 goes from the cysteine to the phenylalanine over 14 residues. The read is trimmed to its CDR3 DNA, 42 bases read in frame from base 1. V is cut back by 3 bases and J by 6 bases, with 3 bases in the junction unmatched. Using the deep immunoSEQ assay, multiplex PCR amplified TCR CDR3 regions from genomic DNA. Genomic DNA extracted from each cell subset was distributed evenly over all wells of several immunoSEQ 96-well plates, and each plate served as one replicate. Each replicate PCR for sorted subsets received about 220 ng genomic DNA, equal to tens of thousands of T cell genomes. Purified libraries were quantified with a Qubit 3.0 fluorometer, sized on a Bioanalyzer 2100, and re-quantified with the KAPA Library Quantification kit. A separate single-read 150-cycle Illumina NextSeq 550 flow cell was used to sequence each immunoSEQ 96-well plate. As for the original processing: The immunoSEQ output contained only junctional sequences without quality scores, so filtering could not match that applied to full-length reads. Sequences were annotated with PyIR, a Python wrapper for IgBLAST v1.9, using IMGT germline references to assign V/J genes and CDR3. Reads were filtered out if the reads had weak V/J assignments (E-value above 1e-6), no CDR3, stop codons, out-of-frame junctions, or ambiguous translated residues. V3J clonotypes were defined as sequences sharing an identical inferred V gene, J gene, and CDR3 amino acid sequence. To compute the percentage overlap between repertoires, the number of shared unique clonotypes was divided by the size of the smaller repertoire. Three approaches were used to assess repertoire richness: RTK rarefaction, the Chao1 estimator, and Recon v2.1 estimates of unobserved clonotypes. For all TCRbeta clonotypes obtained by the gDNA method from a few donors, generation probabilities were computed with OLGA. TCRdb mirrors the immuneACCESS table, restricted to in-frame sequences. Some clones are absent from its copies; in checked studies, under half trace to an unresolved V gene, and the reason for the others is unknown. Clone size and V and J calls were adopted from that table, with D and trimming inferred from the DNA. Within this sample are about a million clones, with about 75% of them counted one time only. The top ten clonotypes cover nearly 1.5% of the sample.

Healthy HIV-negative adults with no recently reported acute infections or vaccinations were included as donors. Only Caucasian adults living in Nashville, Tennessee, USA were represented among the donors. CD4+ T cells were enriched by magnetic negative selection, after which naive cells were positively selected on CD45RA and the negative fraction was taken as the memory subset. After blood collection by leukapheresis, PBMCs were isolated using Ficoll-Histopaque density gradient centrifugation and then cryopreserved in the vapor phase of liquid nitrogen. Analytical flow cytometry was used to check the purity and quantity of each magnetically sorted T cell population. Genomic DNA was isolated from every sorted fraction and measured by UV absorbance on a Nanodrop 2000c.

The chain links TRBV2 with TRBJ1-5, with 9 bases aligning to TRBD1. The clonotype was recovered from a man between 18 and 35 years old in good health. The sequencing input was memory CD4+ T cells sorted from blood. In light of the paper, this sample's cell subset or site label describes: CD45RA-negative fraction. The CDR3 protein is CASSEGQGGQPQHF. The DNA reads as follows: TGTGCCAGCAGTGAGGGACAGGGCGGTCAGCCCCAGCATTTT.